This T cell receptor (beta chain) is from a study of CD8 T cells in ankylosing spondylitis. Study-wide results and caveats: A TCR beta motif made of 7 to 9 highly homologous variants seemed typical of ankylosing spondylitis blood.

TCRdb reprocessed the 5' RACE reads via MiXCR and lists one record per CDR3 protein. Here the sample spans around 490,000 distinct CDR3 sequences, approximately 5% being singletons. Trimming left V 5 bases short and J 5 bases short, with 16 bases between. The CDR3 has 15 residues. CDR1 and CDR2 from the germline V gene are LNHDA and SQIVND (reference sequence). Remarks on this clonotype: Its antigen is unidentified.

The TCR originated in a male donor with ankylosing spondylitis. Sequencing used blood, either unsorted or a sorted T cell fraction (not recorded which). The genes are TRBV19 and TRBJ2-1; D unclear. CDR3 in amino acids: CASSVGRNFDNEQFF. Here the CDR3 DNA reads TGTGCCAGTAGTGTTGGAAGGAATTTCGACAATGAGCAGTTCTTC.